This entry describes one TCR beta chain. Which antigen it targets is not known. No base qualities exist here, and no much larger clone lies one base off it. Donors formed part of the validation cohort, which comprised about 120 subjects and was distinct from the first cohort of fewer than 750 subjects. This specimen belongs to a study of cytomegalovirus exposure and HLA in healthy donors (dated by TCRdb to about 2017). Regarding the study in general: According to a later analysis, one platform produced both the roughly 110 validation repertoires and the 666 repertoires of the first cohort. In addition to the first cohort of hundreds of subjects, a separate validation cohort of 120 different subjects was used. The study aimed to test whether cataloging public T cell receptors could reveal signatures of past pathogen exposure. High-throughput TCR immunosequencing, statistical association of individual TCRs with disease status, and machine learning were combined to predict cytomegalovirus infection status. What the study reported, not specific to this receptor: In a later analysis, TCRs clustered in the first cohort were found to also tend to co-occur in the 130 or so validation repertoires, with 85% to 95% of cluster scores above 0. The classifier was reported to diagnose cytomegalovirus status with high specificity and sensitivity in both the original cohort and the validation cohort. The authors suggested that the approach could potentially be generalized to other disease states and immunological phenotypes. In vitro tests confirmed that a few of the cytomegalovirus-associated TCR beta chains recognize cytomegalovirus antigens. While some public TCRs were present in many individuals, most TCR sequences turned up only very rarely across donors. The validation cohort had no HLA typing available for a later analysis, so co-occurrence within that cohort was assessed over all 120 or so repertoires. The study listed 150 to 200 TCR beta chains as associated with cytomegalovirus.

The CDR3 spans 14 residues, from the cysteine through the phenylalanine. Of all the DNA, just the CDR3 is kept, 42 bases in frame from base 1. The junction shows trimming of 1 base on V and 1 base on J, plus 10 bases between the germline ends. Sequences GTSNPN (CDR1) and SVGIG (CDR2) are obtained from the germline V gene (reference sequence). Library construction relied on the immunoSEQ multiplex PCR assay. As for the original processing: A statistical classification framework was built to diagnose cytomegalovirus status from the catalog of TCR beta chain sequences. TCRdb provides this immuneACCESS table in a form limited to in-frame rearrangements. Some clones are lacking; in checked studies, under half of them reflect an unresolved V gene, and why the rest are absent is not known. V and J calls and clone size come straight from that table; D and trimming were deduced from the DNA. This sample comprises 200,000 or so clones, 70% to 90% of them detected only once. Jointly, the top ten make up roughly 5.7% of the sample.

The chain uses TRBV30 and TRBJ1-2; TRBD1 could be the D gene, as 6 bases match. Sequencing was done on a sample of PBMCs. This clonotype was sampled from a woman aged 18-29 years in good health and CMV-seronegative. The nucleotides are TGTGCCTGGAGTGGGACAGCTTTTAACTATGGCTACACCTTC. Its translation reads: CAWSGTAFNYGYTF.